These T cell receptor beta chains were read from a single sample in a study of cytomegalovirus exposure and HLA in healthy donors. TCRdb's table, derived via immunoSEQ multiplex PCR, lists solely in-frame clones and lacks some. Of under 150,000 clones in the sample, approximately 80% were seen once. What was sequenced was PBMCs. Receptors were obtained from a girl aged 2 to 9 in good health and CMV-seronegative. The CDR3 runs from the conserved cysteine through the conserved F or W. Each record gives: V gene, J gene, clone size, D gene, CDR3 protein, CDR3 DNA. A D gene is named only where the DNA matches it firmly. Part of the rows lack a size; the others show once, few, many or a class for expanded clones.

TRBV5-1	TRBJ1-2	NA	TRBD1	CASSLGDRSNSNYGYTF	TGCGCCAGCAGCTTGGGGGACAGATCTAATTCTAACTATGGCTACACCTTC
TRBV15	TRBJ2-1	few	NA	CATSYFGSEQFF	TGTGCCACCAGCTACTTCGGGAGTGAGCAGTTCTTC
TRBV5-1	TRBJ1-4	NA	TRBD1	CASSWGQGTNEKLFF	TGCGCCAGCAGCTGGGGACAGGGAACTAATGAAAAACTGTTTTTT
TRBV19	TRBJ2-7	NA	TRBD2	CASSITSGGVYEQYF	TGTGCCAGTAGTATTACTAGCGGGGGAGTGTACGAGCAGTACTTC
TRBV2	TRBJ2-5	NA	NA	CASSDNWSLDQETQYF	TGTGCCAGCAGTGATAATTGGAGTCTGGACCAAGAGACCCAGTACTTC
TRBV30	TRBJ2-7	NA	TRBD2	CAWSLAGAYEQYF	TGTGCCTGGAGTCTAGCGGGAGCCTACGAGCAGTACTTC
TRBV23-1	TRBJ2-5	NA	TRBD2	CASSPGGGRASGYQETQYF	TGCGCCAGCAGTCCAGGCGGAGGGAGGGCGTCGGGGTACCAAGAGACCCAGTACTTC
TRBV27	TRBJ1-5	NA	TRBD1	CASRGGTGVWNQPQHF	TGTGCCAGCAGGGGCGGGACAGGGGTTTGGAATCAGCCCCAGCATTTT
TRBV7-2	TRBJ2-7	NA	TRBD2	CASSKRGAYEQYF	TGTGCCAGCAGCAAACGGGGGGCCTACGAGCAGTACTTC
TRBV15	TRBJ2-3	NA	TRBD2	CATSGGLTDTQYF	TGTGCCACCTCGGGAGGGTTAACAGATACGCAGTATTTT
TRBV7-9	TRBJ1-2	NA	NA	CASSPPGQVFLTYGYTF	TGTGCCAGCAGCCCTCCGGGACAAGTGTTTCTCACCTATGGCTACACCTTC
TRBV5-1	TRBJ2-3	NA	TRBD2	CASSPTSGNADTQYF	TGCGCCAGCAGCCCGACTAGCGGGAATGCAGATACGCAGTATTTT
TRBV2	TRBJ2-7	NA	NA	CASSEGRAYEQYF	TGTGCCAGCAGTGAAGGGCGGGCCTACGAGCAGTACTTC
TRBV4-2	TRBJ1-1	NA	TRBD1	CASSQITDRVNTEAFF	TGTGCCAGCAGCCAGATAACTGACAGGGTGAACACTGAAGCTTTCTTT
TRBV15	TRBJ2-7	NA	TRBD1	CATSRTGGSYEQYF	TGTGCCACCAGCAGGACAGGGGGCTCCTACGAGCAGTACTTC
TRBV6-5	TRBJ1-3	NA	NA	CASSYGGTSGNTIYF	TGTGCCAGCAGTTACGGAGGGACCTCTGGAAACACCATATATTTT
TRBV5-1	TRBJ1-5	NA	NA	CASSPLGGQPQHF	TGCGCCAGCAGCCCCCTGGGAGGGCAGCCCCAGCATTTT
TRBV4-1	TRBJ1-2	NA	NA	CASSQTEAYGYTF	TGCGCCAGCAGCCAAACGGAGGCCTATGGCTACACCTTC
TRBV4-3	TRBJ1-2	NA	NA	CASSQDHRPNYGYTF	TGCGCCAGCAGCCAAGATCACAGGCCCAACTATGGCTACACCTTC
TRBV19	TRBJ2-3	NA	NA	CATQSGGLGTDTQYF	TGTGCCACCCAATCCGGCGGGCTGGGCACAGATACGCAGTATTTT
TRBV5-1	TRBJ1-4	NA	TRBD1	CASSFSPGQGNEKLFF	TGCGCCAGCAGCTTTAGTCCGGGACAGGGGAATGAAAAACTGTTTTTT
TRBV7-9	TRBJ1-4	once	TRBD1	CASSLGTGGLPTNEKLFF	TGTGCCAGCAGCCTAGGGACAGGGGGCCTGCCAACTAATGAAAAACTGTTTTTT
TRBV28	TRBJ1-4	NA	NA	CASSPATGLNEKLFF	TGTGCCAGCAGTCCGGCGACAGGACTGAATGAAAAACTGTTTTTT
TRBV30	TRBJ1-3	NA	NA	CAWNRLGAGNTIYF	TGTGCCTGGAACAGATTGGGGGCGGGAAACACCATATATTTT
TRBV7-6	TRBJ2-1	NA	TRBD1	CASSLGTGVTSSYNEQFF	TGTGCCAGCAGCCTCGGGACAGGGGTCACGAGCTCCTACAATGAGCAGTTCTTC
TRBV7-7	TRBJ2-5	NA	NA	CASSPNSGQETQYF	TGTGCCAGCAGCCCTAATAGCGGTCAAGAGACCCAGTACTTC
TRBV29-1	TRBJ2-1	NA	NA	CSVLQGSYNEQFF	TGCAGCGTTCTACAGGGCTCCTACAATGAGCAGTTCTTC
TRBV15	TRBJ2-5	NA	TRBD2	CATLDLGGRVGETQYF	TGTGCCACCCTTGATCTTGGCGGGAGAGTAGGGGAGACCCAGTACTTC
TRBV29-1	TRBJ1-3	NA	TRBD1	CSVGLQGPGNTIYF	TGCAGCGTTGGATTACAGGGGCCTGGAAACACCATATATTTT
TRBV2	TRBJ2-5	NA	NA	CASSQTRGGETQYF	TGTGCCAGCAGTCAAACTAGGGGGGGGGAGACCCAGTACTTC
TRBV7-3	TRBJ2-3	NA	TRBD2	CASRLAPSTDTQYF	TGTGCCAGCAGACTAGCGCCTAGCACAGATACGCAGTATTTT
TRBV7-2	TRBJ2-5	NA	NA	CASSLDQRETQYF	TGTGCCAGCAGCTTAGATCAGCGAGAGACCCAGTACTTC
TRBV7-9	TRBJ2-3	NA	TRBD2	CASSAYTGGGEDTQYF	TGTGCCAGCAGCGCCTATACGGGAGGTGGAGAAGATACGCAGTATTTT
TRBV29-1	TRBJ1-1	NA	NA	CSVVVRGGTEAFF	TGCAGCGTTGTGGTTCGGGGGGGGACTGAAGCTTTCTTT
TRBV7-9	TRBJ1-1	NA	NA	CATETVNTEAFF	TGTGCCACCGAGACAGTGAACACTGAAGCTTTCTTT
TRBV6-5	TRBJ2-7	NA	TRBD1	CASRGGQHSYEQYF	TGTGCCAGCAGAGGGGGACAGCACTCCTACGAGCAGTACTTC
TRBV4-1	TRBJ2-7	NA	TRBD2	CASSQEIGTSGYEQYF	TGCGCCAGCAGCCAAGAGATAGGGACTAGCGGCTACGAGCAGTACTTC
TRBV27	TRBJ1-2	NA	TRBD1	CASPRGTGRDTF	TGTGCCAGCCCCAGGGGGACAGGTCGAGACACCTTC
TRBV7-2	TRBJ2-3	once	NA	CASSPGGSTDTQYF	TGTGCCAGCAGCCCCGGAGGAAGCACAGATACGCAGTATTTT
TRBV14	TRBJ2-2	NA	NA	CASSQNLDGELFF	TGTGCCAGCAGCCAAAATCTAGACGGGGAGCTGTTTTTT
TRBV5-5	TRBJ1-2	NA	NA	CASSLGFRSAYGYTF	TGTGCCAGCAGCTTGGGGTTTCGCAGTGCCTATGGCTACACCTTC
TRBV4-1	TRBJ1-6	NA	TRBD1	CASSQPRDSNSPLHF	TGCGCCAGCAGCCAGCCCCGGGACAGTAATTCACCCCTCCACTTT
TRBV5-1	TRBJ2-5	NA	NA	CASSWDTSETQYF	TGCGCCAGCAGCTGGGACACCTCAGAGACCCAGTACTTC
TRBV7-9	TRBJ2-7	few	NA	CASSLAEGEQYF	TGTGCCAGCAGCTTAGCGGAGGGCGAGCAGTACTTC
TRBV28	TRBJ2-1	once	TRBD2	CASSVGTSLDNEQFF	TGTGCCAGCAGCGTCGGGACTAGTCTTGACAATGAGCAGTTCTTC
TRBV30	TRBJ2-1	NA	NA	CAWSETGGGEQFF	TGTGCCTGGAGTGAAACGGGGGGCGGTGAGCAGTTCTTC
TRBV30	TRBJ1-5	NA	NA	CAWSGGAEQPQHF	TGTGCCTGGAGCGGCGGGGCAGAGCAGCCCCAGCATTTT
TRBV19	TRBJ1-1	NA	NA	CASQQGNTEAFF	TGTGCCAGTCAACAGGGGAACACTGAAGCTTTCTTT
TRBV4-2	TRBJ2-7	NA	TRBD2	CASSHLADDPYEQYF	TGTGCCAGCAGCCACCTAGCGGACGATCCCTACGAGCAGTACTTC
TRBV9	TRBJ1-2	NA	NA	CASSVEGWDGYTF	TGTGCCAGCAGCGTAGAGGGGTGGGATGGCTACACCTTC
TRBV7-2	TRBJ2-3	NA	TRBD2	CASSSTRTSGPTTDTQYF	TGTGCCAGCAGCTCCACCCGGACTAGCGGGCCAACCACAGATACGCAGTATTTT
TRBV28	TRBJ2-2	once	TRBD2	CASSFSSGGAITGELFF	TGTGCCAGCAGTTTTTCTAGCGGTGGAGCGATCACCGGGGAGCTGTTTTTT
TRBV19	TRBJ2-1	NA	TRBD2	CASSIGSGRGGNEQFF	TGTGCCAGTAGTATAGGTAGCGGGCGGGGGGGCAATGAGCAGTTCTTC
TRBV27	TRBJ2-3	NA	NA	CASSRGADTQYF	TGTGCCAGCAGTCGGGGGGCGGATACGCAGTATTTT
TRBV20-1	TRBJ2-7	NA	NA	CSVADTYEQYF	TGCAGTGTCGCGGACACCTACGAGCAGTACTTC
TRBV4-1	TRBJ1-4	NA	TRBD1	CASSQQTGLFEKLFF	TGCGCCAGCAGCCAGCAGACAGGGTTGTTTGAAAAACTGTTTTTT
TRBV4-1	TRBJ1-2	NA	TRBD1	CASSQPGQGVYGYTF	TGCGCCAGCAGCCAACCGGGACAGGGAGTCTATGGCTACACCTTC
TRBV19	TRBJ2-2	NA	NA	CASRAGGELFF	TGTGCCAGTAGGGCTGGCGGGGAGCTGTTTTTT
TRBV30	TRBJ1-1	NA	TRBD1	CAWRLAGGNTEAFF	TGTGCCTGGAGATTAGCAGGGGGGAACACTGAAGCTTTCTTT
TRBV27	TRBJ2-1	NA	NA	CASSPLRQGTYNEQFF	TGTGCCAGCAGTCCGCTCAGGCAGGGCACCTACAATGAGCAGTTCTTC